This T cell receptor beta chain was found in a study of shared clonotypes between healthy human individuals. Clones were read by immunoSEQ multiplex PCR, and TCRdb kept only the in-frame ones, dropping some. Of around 2,000,000 clones in the sample, 95% were seen once. Between the trimmed V and J ends, which lost 6 bases and 5 bases, there was a span of 13 bases. This CDR3 has 14 amino acids. Germline V gene data show CDR1 as SGHVS and CDR2 as FNYEAQ. Sequenced material: naive CD4+ T cells sorted from blood. Subset indicated: CD45RA+ positively selected. The clonotype comes from a man between 18 and 29 years old in good health. J is TRBJ2-2 and V is TRBV7-6, with D hard to call. CDR3 DNA: TGTGCCAGCAGTGTCCTAGGATTAACCGGGGAGCTGTTTTTT. It codes for CASSVLGLTGELFF.